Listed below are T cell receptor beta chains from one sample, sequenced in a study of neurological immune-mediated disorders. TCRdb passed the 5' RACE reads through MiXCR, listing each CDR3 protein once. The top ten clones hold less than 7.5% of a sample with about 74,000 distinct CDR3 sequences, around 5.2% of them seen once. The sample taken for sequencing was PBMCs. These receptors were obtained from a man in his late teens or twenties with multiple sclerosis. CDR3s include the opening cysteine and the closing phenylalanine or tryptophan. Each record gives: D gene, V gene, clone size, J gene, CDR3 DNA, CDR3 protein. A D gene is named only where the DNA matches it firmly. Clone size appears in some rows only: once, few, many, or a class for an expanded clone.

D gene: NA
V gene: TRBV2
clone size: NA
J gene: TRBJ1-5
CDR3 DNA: TGTGCCAGCAGTCCGACCCCAGGAGGGGACAATCAGCCCCAGCATTTT
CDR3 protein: CASSPTPGGDNQPQHF

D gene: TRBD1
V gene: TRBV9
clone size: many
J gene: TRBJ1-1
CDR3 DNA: TGTGCCAGCAGCGTAGCCGGGACAGTGAAAACTGAAGCTTTCTTT
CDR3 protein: CASSVAGTVKTEAFF

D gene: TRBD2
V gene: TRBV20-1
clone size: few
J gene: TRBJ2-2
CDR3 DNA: TGCAGTGCTAGGCGGGGGGGCGAGGACACCGGGGAGCTGTTTTTT
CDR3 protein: CSARRGGEDTGELFF

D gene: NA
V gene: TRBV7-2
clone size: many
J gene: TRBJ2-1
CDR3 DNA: TGTGCCAGCAGCTTAGTATCGGGCAAGACTGGGGGGCAGTTCTTC
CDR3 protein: CASSLVSGKTGGQFF

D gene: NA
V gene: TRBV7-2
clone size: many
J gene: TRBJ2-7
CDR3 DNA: TGTGCCAGCAGCTTACTTAATGGGCGCCGCGAGCAGTACTTC
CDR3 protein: CASSLLNGRREQYF

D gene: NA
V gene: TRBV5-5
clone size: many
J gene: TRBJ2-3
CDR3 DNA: TGTGCCAGCAGCTTGTCGGCCTACACAGATACGCAGTATTTT
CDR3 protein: CASSLSAYTDTQYF

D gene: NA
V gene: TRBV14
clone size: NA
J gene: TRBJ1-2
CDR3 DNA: TGTGCCAGCAGCCAGGGATGGAATGGCTACACCTTC
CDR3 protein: CASSQGWNGYTF

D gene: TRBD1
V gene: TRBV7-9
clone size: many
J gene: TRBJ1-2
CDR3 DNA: TGTGCCAGCAAGGGGACAGGATCTAACTATGGCTACACCTTC
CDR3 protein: CASKGTGSNYGYTF

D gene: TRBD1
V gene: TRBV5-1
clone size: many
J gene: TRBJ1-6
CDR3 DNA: TGCGCCAGCAGCTACACATACAGGGGGAGATCCCTCAACTTT
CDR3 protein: CASSYTYRGRSLNF

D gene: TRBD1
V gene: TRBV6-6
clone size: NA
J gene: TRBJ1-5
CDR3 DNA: TGTGCCAGCAGCCCCGGGACAGTCGGGCCCCAGCATTTT
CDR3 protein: CASSPGTVGPQHF

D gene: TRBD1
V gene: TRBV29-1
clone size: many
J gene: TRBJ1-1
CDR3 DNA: TGCAGCGTTAAAGTGGGACAGGGGGATTTGGAAGCTTTCTTT
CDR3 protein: CSVKVGQGDLEAFF

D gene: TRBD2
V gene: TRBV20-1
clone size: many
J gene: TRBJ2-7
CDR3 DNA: TGCAGCCTCGGGACTAGCGGGGGATACGAGCAGTACTTC
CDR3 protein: CSLGTSGGYEQYF

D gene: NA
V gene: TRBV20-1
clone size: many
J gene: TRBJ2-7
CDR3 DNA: TGCAGTGCTAGCCAGGGCCCACCCTACGAGCAGTACTTC
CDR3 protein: CSASQGPPYEQYF

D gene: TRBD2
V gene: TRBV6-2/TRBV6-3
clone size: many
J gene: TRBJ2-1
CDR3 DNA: TGTGCCAGCAGGAGACTAGCGGGAGGGCCTTACAATGAGCAGTTCTTC
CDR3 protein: CASRRLAGGPYNEQFF

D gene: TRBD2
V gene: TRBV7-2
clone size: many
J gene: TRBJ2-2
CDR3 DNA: TGTGCCAGCAGCTCAGGAAGCGGGAGGGCGAACACCGGGGAGCTGTTTTTT
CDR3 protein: CASSSGSGRANTGELFF

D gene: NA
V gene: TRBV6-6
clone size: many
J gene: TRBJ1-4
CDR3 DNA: TGTGCCAGCAGTTATTTCGGGTCCGAAAAACTGTTTTTT
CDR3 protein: CASSYFGSEKLFF

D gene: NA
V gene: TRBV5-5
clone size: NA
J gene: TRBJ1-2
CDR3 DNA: TGTGCCAGCAGTTTTGGACAGCTCCTGCACTATGGCTACACCTTC
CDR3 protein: CASSFGQLLHYGYTF

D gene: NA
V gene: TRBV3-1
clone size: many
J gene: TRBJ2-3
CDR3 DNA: TGTGCCAGCAGCCAAGAAGGGCTAGCTTCAGATACGCAGTATTTT
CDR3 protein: CASSQEGLASDTQYF

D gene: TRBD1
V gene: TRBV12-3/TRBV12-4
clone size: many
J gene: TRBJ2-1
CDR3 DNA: TGTGCCAGCAGTTTATTTGGACAGGGATTCAATGAGCAGTTCTTC
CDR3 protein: CASSLFGQGFNEQFF

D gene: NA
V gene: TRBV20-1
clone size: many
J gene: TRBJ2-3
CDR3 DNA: TGCAGTGCTAGCCCCCGCACAGATACGCAGTATTTT
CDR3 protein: CSASPRTDTQYF

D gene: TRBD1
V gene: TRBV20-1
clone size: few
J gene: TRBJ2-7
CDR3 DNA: TGCAGTGCTAAGGGACAGGCTGGCCTCTACGAGCAGTACTTC
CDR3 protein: CSAKGQAGLYEQYF

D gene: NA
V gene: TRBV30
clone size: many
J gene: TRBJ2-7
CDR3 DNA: TGTGCCTGGAGTACAGGCCAGGGTTCTCACGAGCAGTACTTC
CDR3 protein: CAWSTGQGSHEQYF

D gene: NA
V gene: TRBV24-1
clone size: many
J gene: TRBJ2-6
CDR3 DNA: TGTGCCACCAGTCCTCCGGCTGGGGCCAACGTCCTGACTTTC
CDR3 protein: CATSPPAGANVLTF

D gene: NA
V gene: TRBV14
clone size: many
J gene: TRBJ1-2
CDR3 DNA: TGTGCCAGCAGCCCGGGTCTTCAATATGGCTACACCTTC
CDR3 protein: CASSPGLQYGYTF

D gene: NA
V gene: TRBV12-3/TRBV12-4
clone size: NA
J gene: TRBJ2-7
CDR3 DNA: TGTGCCAGCAGTTTCACAGGGAATTTGGACGAGCAGTACTTC
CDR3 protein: CASSFTGNLDEQYF

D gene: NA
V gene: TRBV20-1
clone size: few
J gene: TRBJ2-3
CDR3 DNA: TGCAGTGCTAGAGATCTCGGCACAGATACGCAGTATTTT
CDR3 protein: CSARDLGTDTQYF

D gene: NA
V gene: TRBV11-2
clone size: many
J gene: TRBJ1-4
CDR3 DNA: TGTGCCAGCAGCTCACTGCGGTTGGAAAAACTGTTTTTT
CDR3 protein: CASSSLRLEKLFF

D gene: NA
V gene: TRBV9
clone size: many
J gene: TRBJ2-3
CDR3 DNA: TGTGCCAGCAGCGGACGGGAGATAGAACATACGCAGTATTTT
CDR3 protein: CASSGREIEHTQYF